This TCR beta chain was sequenced for a study of blood T cell repertoires in COVID-19. In the original analysis: The assay estimated nucleated cells by amplifying reference gene primers. Sequencing used immunoSEQ multiplex PCR; TCRdb keeps in-frame clones, though not all of them. That table supplies the V and J calls and clone size; D and trimming were determined from the DNA. The repertoire holds 250,000 to 350,000 clones, with roughly nine tenths as singletons. CDR3 length: 16 amino acids. Germline CDR1 and CDR2: LNHDA and SQIVND (reference sequence). Trimming cost V 1 base and J 5 bases; bases outside gene matches: 11.

The TCR sequence derives from a middle-aged woman who had recovered from COVID-19. The rearrangement uses TRBV19 and TRBJ2-7, with 7 bases aligning to TRBD2. Input material: peripheral blood. This CDR3 is CASSIVGAGVGNEQYF. The CDR3 bases are TGTGCCAGTAGTATAGTCGGCGCGGGAGTGGGTAACGAGCAGTACTTC.